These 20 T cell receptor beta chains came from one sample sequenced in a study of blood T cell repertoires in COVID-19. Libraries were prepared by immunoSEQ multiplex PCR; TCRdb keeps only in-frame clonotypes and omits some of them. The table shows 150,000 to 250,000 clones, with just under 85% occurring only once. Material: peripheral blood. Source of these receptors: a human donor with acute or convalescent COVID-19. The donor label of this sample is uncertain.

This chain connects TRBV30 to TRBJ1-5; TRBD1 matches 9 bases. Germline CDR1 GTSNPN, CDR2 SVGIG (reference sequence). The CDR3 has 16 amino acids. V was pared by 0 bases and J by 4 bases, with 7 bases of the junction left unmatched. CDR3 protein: CAWSVKDRGNNQPQHF. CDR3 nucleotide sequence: TGTGCCTGGAGTGTGAAAGACAGGGGGAATAATCAGCCCCAGCATTTT.

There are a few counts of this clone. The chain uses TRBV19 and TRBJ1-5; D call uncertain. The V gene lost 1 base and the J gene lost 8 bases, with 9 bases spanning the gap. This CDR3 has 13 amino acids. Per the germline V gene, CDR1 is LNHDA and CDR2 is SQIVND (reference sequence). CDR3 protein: CASSIAGFEPQHF. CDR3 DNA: TGTGCCAGTAGTATAGCCGGGTTTGAGCCCCAGCATTTT.

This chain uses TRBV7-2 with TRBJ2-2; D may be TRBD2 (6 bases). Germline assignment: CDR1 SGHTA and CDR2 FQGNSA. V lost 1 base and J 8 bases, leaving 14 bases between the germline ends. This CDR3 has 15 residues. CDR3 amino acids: CASSLDVFGSGELFF. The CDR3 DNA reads TGTGCCAGCAGCTTAGATGTCTTCGGGAGTGGGGAGCTGTTTTTT. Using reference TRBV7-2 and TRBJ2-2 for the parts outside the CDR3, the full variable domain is GAGVSQSPSNKVTEKGKDVELRCDPISGHTALYWYRQSLGQGLEFLIYFQGNSAPDKSGLPSDRFSAERTGGSVSTLTIQRTQQEDSAVYLCASSLDVFGSGELFFGEGSRLTVL.

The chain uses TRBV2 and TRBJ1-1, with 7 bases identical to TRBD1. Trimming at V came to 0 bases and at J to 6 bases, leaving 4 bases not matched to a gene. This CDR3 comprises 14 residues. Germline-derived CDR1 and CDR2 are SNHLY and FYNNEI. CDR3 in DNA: TGTGCCAGCAGTGAAGCAGGGGGCACATCTGAAGCTTTCTTT. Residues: CASSEAGGTSEAFF.

Written as DNA, the CDR3 is TGCAGCGTTGAAGATCAGAACTCTGGGGCCAACGTCCTGACTTTC. As protein: CSVEDQNSGANVLTF. The rearrangement joins TRBV29-1 to TRBJ2-6; D unclear. With 0 bases removed from V and 0 bases from J, the gap between germline ends came to 6 bases. CDR1 and CDR2 (germline): SQVTM, ANQGSEA. This CDR3 is 15 amino acids long.

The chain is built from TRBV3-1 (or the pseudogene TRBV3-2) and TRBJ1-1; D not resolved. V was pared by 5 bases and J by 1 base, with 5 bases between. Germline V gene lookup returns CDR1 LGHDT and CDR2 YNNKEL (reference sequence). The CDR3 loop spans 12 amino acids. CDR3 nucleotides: TGTGCCAGCAGCATCAAGAACACTGAAGCTTTCTTT. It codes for CASSIKNTEAFF.

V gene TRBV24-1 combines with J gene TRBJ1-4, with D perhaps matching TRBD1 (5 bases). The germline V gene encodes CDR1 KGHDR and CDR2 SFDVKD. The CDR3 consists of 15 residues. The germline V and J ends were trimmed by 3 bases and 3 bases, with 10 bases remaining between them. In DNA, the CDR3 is TGTGCCACCAGTGATCCCAGGGCCCCTAATGAAAAACTGTTTTTT. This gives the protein CATSDPRAPNEKLFF.

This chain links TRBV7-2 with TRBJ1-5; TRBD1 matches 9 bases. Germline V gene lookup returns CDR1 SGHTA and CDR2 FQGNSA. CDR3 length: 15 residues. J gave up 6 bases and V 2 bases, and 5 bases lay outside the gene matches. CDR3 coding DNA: TGTGCCAGCAGCTTACAACAGGGGGCGGGTCAGCCCCAGCATTTT. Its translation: CASSLQQGAGQPQHF.

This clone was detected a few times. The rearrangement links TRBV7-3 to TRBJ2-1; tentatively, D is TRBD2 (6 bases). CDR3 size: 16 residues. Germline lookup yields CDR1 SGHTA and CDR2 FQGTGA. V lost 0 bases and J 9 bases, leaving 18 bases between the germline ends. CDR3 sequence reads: CASSLTAGLRPSEQFF. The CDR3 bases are TGTGCCAGCAGCTTAACGGCGGGACTCCGTCCGAGTGAGCAGTTCTTC.

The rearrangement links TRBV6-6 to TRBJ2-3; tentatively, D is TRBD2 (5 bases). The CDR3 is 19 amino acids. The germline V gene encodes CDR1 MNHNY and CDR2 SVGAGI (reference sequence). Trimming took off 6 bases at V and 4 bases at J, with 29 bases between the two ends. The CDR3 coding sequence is TGTGCCAGCAGCTCTGCCGCCCTCGTGGAGGTCGGGAACTCAGATACGCAGTATTTT. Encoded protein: CASSSAALVEVGNSDTQYF.

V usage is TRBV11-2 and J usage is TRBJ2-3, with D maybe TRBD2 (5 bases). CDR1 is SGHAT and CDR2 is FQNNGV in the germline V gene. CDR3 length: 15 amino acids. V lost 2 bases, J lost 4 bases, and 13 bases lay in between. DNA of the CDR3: TGTGCCAGCAGCTTATGGCTAGCAGGCTCAGATACGCAGTATTTT. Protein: CASSLWLAGSDTQYF.

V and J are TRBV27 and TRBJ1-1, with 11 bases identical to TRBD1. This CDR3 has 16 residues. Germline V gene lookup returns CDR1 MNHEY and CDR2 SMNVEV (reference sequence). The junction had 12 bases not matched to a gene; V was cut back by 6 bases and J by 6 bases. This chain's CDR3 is CASSPWPRDRGSEAFF. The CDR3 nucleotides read TGTGCCAGCAGCCCCTGGCCCCGGGACAGGGGGTCTGAAGCTTTCTTT.

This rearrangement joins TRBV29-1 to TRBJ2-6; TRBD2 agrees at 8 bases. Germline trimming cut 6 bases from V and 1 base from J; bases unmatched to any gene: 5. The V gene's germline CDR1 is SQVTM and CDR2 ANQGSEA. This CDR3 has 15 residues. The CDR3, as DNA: TGCAGCGTCGGCGGGGGGAAGTCTGGGGCCAACGTCCTGACTTTC. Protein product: CSVGGGKSGANVLTF.

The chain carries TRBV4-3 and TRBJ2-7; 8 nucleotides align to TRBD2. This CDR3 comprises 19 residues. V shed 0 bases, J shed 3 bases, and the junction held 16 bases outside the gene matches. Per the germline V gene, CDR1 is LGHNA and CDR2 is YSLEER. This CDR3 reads CASSQDLNLGLAGLYEQYF. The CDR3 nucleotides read TGCGCCAGCAGCCAAGATCTGAATCTTGGGCTAGCGGGTCTCTACGAGCAGTACTTC.

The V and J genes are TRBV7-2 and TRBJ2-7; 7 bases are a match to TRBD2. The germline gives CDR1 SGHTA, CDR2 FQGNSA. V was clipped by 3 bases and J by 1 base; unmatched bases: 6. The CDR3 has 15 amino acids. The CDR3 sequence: CASSLGGSLSYEQYF. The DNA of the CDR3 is TGTGCCAGCAGCTTGGGCGGGAGTCTTTCCTACGAGCAGTACTTC.

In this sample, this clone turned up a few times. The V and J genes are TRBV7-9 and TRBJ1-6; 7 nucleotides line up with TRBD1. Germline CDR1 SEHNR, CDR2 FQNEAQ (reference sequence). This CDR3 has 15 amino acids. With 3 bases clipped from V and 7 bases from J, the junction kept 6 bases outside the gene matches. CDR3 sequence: CASSFAGTANSPLHF. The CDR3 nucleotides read TGTGCCAGCAGCTTTGCCGGGACAGCGAATTCACCCCTCCACTTT.

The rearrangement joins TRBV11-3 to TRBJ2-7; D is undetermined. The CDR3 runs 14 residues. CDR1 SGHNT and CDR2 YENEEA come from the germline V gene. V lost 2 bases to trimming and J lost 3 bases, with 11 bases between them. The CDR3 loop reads CASSLFIRGYEQYF. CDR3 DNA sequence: TGTGCCAGCAGCTTATTTATTCGCGGCTACGAGCAGTACTTC.

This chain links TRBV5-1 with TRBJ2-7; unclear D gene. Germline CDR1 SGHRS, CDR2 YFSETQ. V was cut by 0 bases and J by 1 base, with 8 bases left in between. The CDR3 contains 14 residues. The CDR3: CASSLGGWSYEQYF. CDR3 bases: TGCGCCAGCAGCTTGGGCGGATGGTCCTACGAGCAGTACTTC.

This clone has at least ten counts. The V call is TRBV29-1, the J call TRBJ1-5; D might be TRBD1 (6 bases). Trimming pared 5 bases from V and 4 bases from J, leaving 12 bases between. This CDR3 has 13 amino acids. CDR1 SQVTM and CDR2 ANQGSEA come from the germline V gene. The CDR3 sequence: CSVSWTENQPQHF. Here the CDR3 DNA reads TGCAGCGTTTCCTGGACAGAAAATCAGCCCCAGCATTTT. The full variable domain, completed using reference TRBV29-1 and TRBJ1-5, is SAVISQKPSRDICQRGTSLTIQCQVDSQVTMMFWYRQQPGQSLTLIATANQGSEATYESGFVIDKFPISRPNLTFSTLTVSNMSPEDSSIYLCSVSWTENQPQHFGDGTRLSIL.

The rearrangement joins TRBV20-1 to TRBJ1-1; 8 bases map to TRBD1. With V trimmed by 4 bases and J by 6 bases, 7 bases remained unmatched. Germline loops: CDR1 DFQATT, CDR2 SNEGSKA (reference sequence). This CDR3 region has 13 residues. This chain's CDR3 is CSANELQGAEAFF. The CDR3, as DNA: TGCAGTGCTAATGAACTACAGGGGGCTGAAGCTTTCTTT.